This T cell receptor beta chain was documented in a study of PD-1 and CTLA-4 blockade in melanoma. Sequencing was performed with immunoSEQ multiplex PCR; in TCRdb, only in-frame clones are kept and a portion is missing. The sample has 25,000 to 35,000 clones, 85% to 95% seen once; the top ten hold less than 10%. Trimming stripped 8 bases from V and 7 bases from J, with 15 bases between. The CDR3 loop spans 12 amino acids. Germline CDR1 MNHEY, CDR2 SVGAGI. The source material was CD8+ T cells from peripheral blood, sampled from a patient given anti-PD-1 treatment. The chain has TRBV6-5 and TRBJ2-7, with a possible D match to TRBD1 (7 bases). The TCR comes from a human donor with melanoma. CDR3 sequence: CASGTAGGEQYF. As DNA, the CDR3 is TGTGCCAGCGGGACAGCTGGAGGGGAGCAGTACTTC.